This T cell receptor (beta chain) appears in the sequencing data of a study of blood T cell repertoires in COVID-19. About the study: Samples of COVID-19 (acute and convalescent) were obtained from the United States, Italy and Spain. PBMCs, B-cell-depleted T cells, or T cells were the source of the cDNA or gDNA that made up the material.

Source study methods: Estimated nucleated cell counts came from reference gene primer amplification. TCRdb's table, derived via immunoSEQ multiplex PCR, lists solely in-frame clones and lacks some. The D gene and trimming were derived from the DNA, and the V and J assignments and clone size from that table. This table holds roughly 230,000 clones, more than 80% found once. The CDR3 covers 14 residues. Sequences were obtained from peripheral blood. This chain joins TRBV21-1 and TRBJ2-1; TRBD2 is the table's D call, not checked against the DNA. TRBV21-1 is annotated as a pseudogene. The receptor was isolated from a human donor in a cohort sampled during active COVID-19. In DNA, the CDR3 is TGTGCCAGCAGCCCTCGGACTCTCAGTAGAGGGCAGTTCTTC. Translated: CASSPRTLSRGQFF.